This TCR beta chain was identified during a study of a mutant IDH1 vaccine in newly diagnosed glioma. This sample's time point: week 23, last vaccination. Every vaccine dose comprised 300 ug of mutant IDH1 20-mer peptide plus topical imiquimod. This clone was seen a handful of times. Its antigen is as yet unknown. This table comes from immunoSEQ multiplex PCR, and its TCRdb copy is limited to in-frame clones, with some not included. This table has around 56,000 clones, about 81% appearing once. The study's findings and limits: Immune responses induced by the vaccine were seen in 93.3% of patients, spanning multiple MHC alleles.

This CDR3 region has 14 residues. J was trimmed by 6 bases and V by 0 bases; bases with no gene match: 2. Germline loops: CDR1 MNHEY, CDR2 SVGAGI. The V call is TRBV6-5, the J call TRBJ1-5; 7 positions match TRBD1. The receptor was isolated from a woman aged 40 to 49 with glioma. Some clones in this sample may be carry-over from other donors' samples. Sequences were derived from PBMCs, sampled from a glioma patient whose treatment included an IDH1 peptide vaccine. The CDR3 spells CASSYSGGGQPQHF. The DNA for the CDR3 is TGTGCCAGCAGTTACTCAGGGGGCGGTCAGCCCCAGCATTTT.